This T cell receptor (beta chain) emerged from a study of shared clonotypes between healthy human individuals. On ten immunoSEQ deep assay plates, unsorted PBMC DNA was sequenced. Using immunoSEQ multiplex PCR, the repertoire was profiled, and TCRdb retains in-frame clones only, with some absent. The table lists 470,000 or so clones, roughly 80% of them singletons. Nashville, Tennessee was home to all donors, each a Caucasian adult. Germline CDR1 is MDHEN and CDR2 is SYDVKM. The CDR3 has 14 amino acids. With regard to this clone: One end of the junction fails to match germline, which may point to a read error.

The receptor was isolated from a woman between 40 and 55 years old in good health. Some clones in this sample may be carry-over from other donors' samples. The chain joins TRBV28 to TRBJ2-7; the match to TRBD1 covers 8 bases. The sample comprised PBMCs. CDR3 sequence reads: CVSSGQGVYYEQYF. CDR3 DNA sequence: TGTGTCAGCAGTGGACAGGGAGTATACTACGAGCAGTACTTC. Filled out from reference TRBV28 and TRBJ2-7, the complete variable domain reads DVKVTQSSRYLVKRTGEKVFLECVQDMDHENMFWYRQDPGLGLRLIYFSYDVKMKEKGDIPEGYSVSREKKERFSLILESASTNQTSMYLCVSSGQGVYYEQYFGPGTRLTVT.